This TCR beta chain was obtained from a study of human T cells and chemical hapten exposure. Overall study findings and caveats: Significantly greater numbers of large CDR3 similarity clusters came from expanded TCRs than from controls. Given that the donors had alopecia, their immune response may differ from that seen in healthy people.

CDR1 is SNHLY and CDR2 is FYNNEI in the germline V gene. The CDR3 extends over 14 amino acids. Trimming left V 3 bases short and J 5 bases short, with 11 bases between. This clonotype occurred many times. Its antigen is not identified. Described time point: pre-sensitization, week 0. Treatment denoted: therapeutic diphenylcyclopropenone sensitization with weekly scalp DPC. What the library attached to individual cDNA molecules were unique molecular identifiers. Original processing methods: Per-sample TCR counts ranged from roughly 23,224 to 750,000, median around 100,000. MiXCR was run by TCRdb on the RACE reads, yielding one entry per CDR3 protein. The authors' filters were not applied to this entry. The sample includes some 400,000 distinct CDR3 sequences, approximately 5% of them seen just once.

Sample: whole blood, taken in connection with sensitization to the hapten diphenylcyclopropenone (DPC). The receptor was derived from a woman aged 50 to 60 with alopecia areata. Some clones in this sample may be carry-over from other donors' samples. The V call is TRBV2, the J call TRBJ1-5; no clear D. The CDR3 bases are TGTGCCAGCAGTGAGACCGGCCGGCATCAGCCCCAGCATTTT. Its protein product is CASSETGRHQPQHF. Full variable domain (outside the CDR3, taken from reference TRBV2 and TRBJ1-5): EPEVTQTPSHQVTQMGQEVILRCVPISNHLYFYWYRQILGQKVEFLVSFYNNEISEKSEIFDDQFSVERPDGSNFTLKIRSTKLEDSAMYFCASSETGRHQPQHFGDGTRLSIL.